This TCR beta chain originates from a study of blood T cells in healthy people across ages. It was with a sample-barcoded 5' primer and a J-beta primer mix that a second PCR of about 6 to 12 cycles was run. One entry per CDR3 protein results from TCRdb running MiXCR on the 5' RACE reads. The repertoire consists of approximately 810,000 distinct CDR3 sequences, with 30% to 45% occurring once and the leading ten covering approximately 13%. This CDR3 comprises 16 residues. V trimming: 2 bases; J trimming: 4 bases; junction bases outside the gene matches: 6. Germline V lookup: CDR1 LGHNA, CDR2 YNFKEQ. Study findings and constraints: Researchers deemed the diversity estimates from one million T cells underestimates.

This clonotype was picked up a small number of times. Its target is unknown. The chain recombines TRBV4-2 with TRBJ2-2; 8 bases fit TRBD1. The clonotype originates from a man aged 18-30 years in good health. Specimen: blood. The CDR3 here is CASSQITGGLTGELFF. CDR3 DNA sequence: TGTGCCAGCAGCCAAATCACAGGGGGGCTCACCGGGGAGCTGTTTTTT.